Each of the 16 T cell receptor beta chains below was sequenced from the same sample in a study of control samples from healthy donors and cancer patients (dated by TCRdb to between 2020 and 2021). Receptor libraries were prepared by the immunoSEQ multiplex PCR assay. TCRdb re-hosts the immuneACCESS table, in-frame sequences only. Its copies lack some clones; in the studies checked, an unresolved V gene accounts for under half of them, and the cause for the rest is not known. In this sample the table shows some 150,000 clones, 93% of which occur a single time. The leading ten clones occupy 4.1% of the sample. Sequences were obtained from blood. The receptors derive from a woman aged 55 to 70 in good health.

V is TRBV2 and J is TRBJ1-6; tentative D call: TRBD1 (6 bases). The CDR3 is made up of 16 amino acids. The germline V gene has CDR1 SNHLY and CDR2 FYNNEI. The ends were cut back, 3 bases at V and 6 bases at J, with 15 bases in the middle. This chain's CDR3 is CASSELPGGANSPLHF. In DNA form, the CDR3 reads TGTGCCAGCAGTGAGCTGCCCGGGGGGGCTAATTCACCCCTCCACTTT.

The CDR3 sequence is CASSQGQGANYGYTF. The CDR3 coding sequence is TGCGCCAGCAGCCAAGGACAGGGGGCTAACTATGGCTACACCTTC. The chain couples TRBV4-3 to TRBJ1-2, with TRBD1 matching over 9 bases. Trimming at V came to 1 base and at J to 0 bases, leaving 0 bases not matched to a gene. This CDR3 spans 15 amino acids. Germline values: CDR1 LGHNA, CDR2 YSLEER.

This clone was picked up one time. CDR3 nucleotides: TGTGCCAGCAGCCTAATAGGGGGGGCGAGCAATGAGCAGTTCTTC. Protein product: CASSLIGGASNEQFF. The chain uses TRBV9 and TRBJ2-1; perhaps TRBD2 as D (7 bases). The germline V and J ends were trimmed by 4 bases and 6 bases, with 17 bases remaining between them. Germline CDR1 is SGDLS and CDR2 is YYNGEE. The CDR3 runs to 15 residues.

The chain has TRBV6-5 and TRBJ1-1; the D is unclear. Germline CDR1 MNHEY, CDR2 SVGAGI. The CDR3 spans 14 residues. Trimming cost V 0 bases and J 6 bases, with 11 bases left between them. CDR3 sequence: CASSYSGGWAEAFF. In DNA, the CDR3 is TGTGCCAGCAGTTACTCAGGTGGTTGGGCTGAAGCTTTCTTT.

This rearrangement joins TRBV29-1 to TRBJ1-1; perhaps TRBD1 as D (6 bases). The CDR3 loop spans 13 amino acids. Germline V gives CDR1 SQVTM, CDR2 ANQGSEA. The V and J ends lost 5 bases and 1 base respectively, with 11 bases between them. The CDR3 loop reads CSVSDSKNTEAFF. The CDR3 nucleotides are TGCAGCGTTTCGGACAGCAAGAACACTGAAGCTTTCTTT. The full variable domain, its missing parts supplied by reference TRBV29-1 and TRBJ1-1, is SAVISQKPSRDICQRGTSLTIQCQVDSQVTMMFWYRQQPGQSLTLIATANQGSEATYESGFVIDKFPISRPNLTFSTLTVSNMSPEDSSIYLCSVSDSKNTEAFFGQGTRLTVV.

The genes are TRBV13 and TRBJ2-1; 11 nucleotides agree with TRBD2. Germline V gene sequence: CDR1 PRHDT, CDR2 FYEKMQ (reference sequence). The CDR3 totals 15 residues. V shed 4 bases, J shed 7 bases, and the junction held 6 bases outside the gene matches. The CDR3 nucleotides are TGTGCCAGCAGCTCACCGGGACTAGCGGCAAATGAGCAGTTCTTC. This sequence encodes CASSSPGLAANEQFF.

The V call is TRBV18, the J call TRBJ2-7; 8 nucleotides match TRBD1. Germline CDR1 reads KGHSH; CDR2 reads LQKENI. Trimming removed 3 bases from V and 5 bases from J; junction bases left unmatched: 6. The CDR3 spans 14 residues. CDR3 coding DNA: TGTGCCAGCTCACCGGCAGGGGGCCTCAACGAGCAGTACTTC. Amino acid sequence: CASSPAGGLNEQYF.

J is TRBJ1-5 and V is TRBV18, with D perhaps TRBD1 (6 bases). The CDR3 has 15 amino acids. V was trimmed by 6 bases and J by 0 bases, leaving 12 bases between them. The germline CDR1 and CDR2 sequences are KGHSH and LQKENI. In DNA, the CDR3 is TGTGCCAGCTCGGGGCAGGGGCTTAGCAATCAGCCCCAGCATTTT. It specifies CASSGQGLSNQPQHF.

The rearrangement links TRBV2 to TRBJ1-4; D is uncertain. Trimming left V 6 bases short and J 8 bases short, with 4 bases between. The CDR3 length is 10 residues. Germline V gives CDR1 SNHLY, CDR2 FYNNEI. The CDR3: CASRVEKLFF. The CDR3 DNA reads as TGTGCCAGCAGGGTGGAAAAACTGTTTTTT.

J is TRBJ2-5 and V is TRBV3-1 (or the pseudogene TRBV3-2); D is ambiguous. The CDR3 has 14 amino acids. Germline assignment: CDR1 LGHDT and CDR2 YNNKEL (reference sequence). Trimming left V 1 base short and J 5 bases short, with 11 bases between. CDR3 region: CASSQVNYGETQYF. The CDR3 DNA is TGTGCCAGCAGCCAAGTTAACTACGGGGAGACCCAGTACTTC.

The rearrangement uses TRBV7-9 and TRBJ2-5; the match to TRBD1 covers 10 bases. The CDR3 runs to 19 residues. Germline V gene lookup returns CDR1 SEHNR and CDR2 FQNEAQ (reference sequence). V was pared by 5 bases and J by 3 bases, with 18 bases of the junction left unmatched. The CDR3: CASSPPGQGTWDSEETQYF. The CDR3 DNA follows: TGTGCCAGCAGCCCGCCGGGACAGGGGACTTGGGACTCAGAAGAGACCCAGTACTTC.

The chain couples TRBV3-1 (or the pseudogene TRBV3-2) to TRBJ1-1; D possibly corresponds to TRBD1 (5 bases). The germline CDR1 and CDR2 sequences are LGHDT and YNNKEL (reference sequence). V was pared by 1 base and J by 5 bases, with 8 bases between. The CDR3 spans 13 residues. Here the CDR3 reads CASSQGQITEAFF. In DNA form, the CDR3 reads TGTGCCAGCAGCCAAGGACAGATAACTGAAGCTTTCTTT.

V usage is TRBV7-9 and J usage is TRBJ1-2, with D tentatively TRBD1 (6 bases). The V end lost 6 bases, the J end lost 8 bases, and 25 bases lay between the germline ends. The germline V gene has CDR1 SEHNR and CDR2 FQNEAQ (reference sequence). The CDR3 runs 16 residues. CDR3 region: CASSSTVGQGTLGYTF. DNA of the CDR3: TGTGCCAGCAGTTCTACCGTGGGCCAGGGGACTTTGGGCTACACCTTC.

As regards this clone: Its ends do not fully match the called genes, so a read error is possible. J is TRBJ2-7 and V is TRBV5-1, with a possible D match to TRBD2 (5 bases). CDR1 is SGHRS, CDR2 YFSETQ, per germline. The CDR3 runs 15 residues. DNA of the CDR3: TGCGCCAGCAGCTTGGCCGCGGGTCTCTCCCACGAGCAGTACTTC. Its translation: CASSLAAGLSHEQYF.

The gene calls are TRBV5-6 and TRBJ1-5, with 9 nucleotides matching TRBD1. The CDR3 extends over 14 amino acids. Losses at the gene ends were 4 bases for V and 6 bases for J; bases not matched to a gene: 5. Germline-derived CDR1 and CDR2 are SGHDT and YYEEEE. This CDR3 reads CASSRMTGGQPQHF. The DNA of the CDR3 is TGTGCCAGCAGCAGAATGACAGGGGGTCAGCCCCAGCATTTT.

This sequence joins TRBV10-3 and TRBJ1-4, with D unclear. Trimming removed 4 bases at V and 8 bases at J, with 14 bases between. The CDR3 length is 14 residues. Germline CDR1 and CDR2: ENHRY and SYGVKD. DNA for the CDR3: TGTGCCATCAGTGTGGGGAGAGGACGGGAAAAACTGTTTTTT. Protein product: CAISVGRGREKLFF.